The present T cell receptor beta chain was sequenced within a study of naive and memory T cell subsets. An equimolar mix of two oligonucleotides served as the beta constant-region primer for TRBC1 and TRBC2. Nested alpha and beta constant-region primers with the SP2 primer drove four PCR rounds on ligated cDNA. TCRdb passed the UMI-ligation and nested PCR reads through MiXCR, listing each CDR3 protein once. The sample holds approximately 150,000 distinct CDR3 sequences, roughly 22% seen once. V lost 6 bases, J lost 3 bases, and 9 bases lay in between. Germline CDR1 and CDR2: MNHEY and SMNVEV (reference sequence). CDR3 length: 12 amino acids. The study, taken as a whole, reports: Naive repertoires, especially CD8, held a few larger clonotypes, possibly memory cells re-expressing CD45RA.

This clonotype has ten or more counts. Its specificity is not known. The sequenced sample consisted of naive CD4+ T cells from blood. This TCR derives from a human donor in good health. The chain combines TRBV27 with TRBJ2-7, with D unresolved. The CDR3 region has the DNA TGTGCCAGCAGCGTAAATAACTACGAGCAGTACTTC. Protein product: CASSVNNYEQYF.